The present TCR beta chain was sequenced within a study of T cells in Graves' hyperthyroidism and ophthalmopathy. Authors of the study amplified TCR beta CDR3 regions from RNA transcripts. With the HTBI primer set, the TCR CDR3 went through a first round of RT-PCR. A single record per CDR3 protein comes from TCRdb applying MiXCR to the multiplex PCR reads. Of around 700,000 distinct CDR3 sequences in the sample, 15% to 20% were seen once. Concerning this clonotype itself: What it binds is not known. A junction boundary mismatches the germline segment, possibly from a read error.

Based on clinical symptoms, serum thyroxine and TRAb, thyroid ultrasound and orbital computed tomography, diagnoses were reached. The CDR3 contains 14 residues. CDR1 and CDR2 (germline): LGHDT, YNNKEL (reference sequence). Study results and caveats: Most expanded thyroid clonotypes above 0.001 recurred in blood. A median about 6.2 months before onset, the model predicted ophthalmopathy.

What was sequenced was blood. The chain combines TRBV3-1 with TRBJ2-2; D perhaps matches TRBD2 (6 bases). The receptor was isolated from a woman aged 45-65 years with Graves' hyperthyroidism that later progressed to Graves' ophthalmopathy. Written as DNA, the CDR3 is TGTGCCAGCAGCCAAGGAAGGAACACCGGGGGGCTGTTTTTT. Protein sequence: CASSQGRNTGGLFF.